This T cell receptor (beta chain) was recorded in a study of tumor-infiltrating lymphocytes in oesophageal squamous cell carcinoma. Comments on this clonotype: This may be a read error: a much more frequent sequence differs by one nucleotide.

TCRdb independently ran MiXCR on the PCR reads; one entry per CDR3 protein. Of about 3,800 distinct CDR3 sequences listed, around 19% are singletons. The CDR3 is made up of 17 amino acids. J gave up 14 bases and V 4 bases, and 16 bases lay outside the gene matches. Germline CDR1 reads SGHDT; CDR2 reads YYEEEE. The V gene is TRBV5-6, the J gene TRBJ2-3, with TRBD2 matching over 16 bases. This receptor was taken from a male donor with esophageal squamous cell carcinoma. Input material: normal esophageal tissue next to the tumor. CDR3 protein: CASSLPGLAGGPGELYF. The CDR3 bases are TGTGCCAGCAGCCTCCCGGGACTAGCGGGGGGGCCCGGGGAGCTGTATTTT. Complete variable domain (other parts from reference TRBV5-6 and TRBJ2-3): DAGVTQSPTHLIKTRGQQVTLRCSPKSGHDTVSWYQQALGQGPQFIFQYYEEEERQRGNFPDRFSGHQFPNYSSELNVNALLLGDSALYLCASSLPGLAGGPGELYFGPGTRLTVL.